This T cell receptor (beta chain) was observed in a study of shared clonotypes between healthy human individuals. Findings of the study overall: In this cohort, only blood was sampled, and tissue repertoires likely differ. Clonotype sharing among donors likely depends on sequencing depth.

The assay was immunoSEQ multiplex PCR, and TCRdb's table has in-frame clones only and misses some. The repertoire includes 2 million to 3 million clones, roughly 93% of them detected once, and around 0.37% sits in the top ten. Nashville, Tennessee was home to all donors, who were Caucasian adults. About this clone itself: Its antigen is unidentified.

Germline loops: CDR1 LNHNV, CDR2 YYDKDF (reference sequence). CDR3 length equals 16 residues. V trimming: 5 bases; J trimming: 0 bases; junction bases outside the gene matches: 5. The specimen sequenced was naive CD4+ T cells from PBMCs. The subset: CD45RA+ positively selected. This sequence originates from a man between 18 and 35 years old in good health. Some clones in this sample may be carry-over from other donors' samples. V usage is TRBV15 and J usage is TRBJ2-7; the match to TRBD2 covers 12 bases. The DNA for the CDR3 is TGTGCCACCAGCGAATGGACTAGCGGGAACTCCTACGAGCAGTACTTC. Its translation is CATSEWTSGNSYEQYF.